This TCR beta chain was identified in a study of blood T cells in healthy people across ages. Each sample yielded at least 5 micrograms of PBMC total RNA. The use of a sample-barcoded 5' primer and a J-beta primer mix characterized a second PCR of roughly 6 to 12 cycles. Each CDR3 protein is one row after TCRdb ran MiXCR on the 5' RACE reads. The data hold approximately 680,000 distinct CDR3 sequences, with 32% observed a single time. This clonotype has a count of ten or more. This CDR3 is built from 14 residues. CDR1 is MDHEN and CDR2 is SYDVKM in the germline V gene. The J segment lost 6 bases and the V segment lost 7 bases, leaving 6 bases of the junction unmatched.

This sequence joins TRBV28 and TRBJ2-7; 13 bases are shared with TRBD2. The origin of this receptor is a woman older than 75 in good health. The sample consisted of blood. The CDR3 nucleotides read TGTGCCAGCATGGGACTAGCGGGGTGGGCCGAGCAGTACTTC. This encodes CASMGLAGWAEQYF.